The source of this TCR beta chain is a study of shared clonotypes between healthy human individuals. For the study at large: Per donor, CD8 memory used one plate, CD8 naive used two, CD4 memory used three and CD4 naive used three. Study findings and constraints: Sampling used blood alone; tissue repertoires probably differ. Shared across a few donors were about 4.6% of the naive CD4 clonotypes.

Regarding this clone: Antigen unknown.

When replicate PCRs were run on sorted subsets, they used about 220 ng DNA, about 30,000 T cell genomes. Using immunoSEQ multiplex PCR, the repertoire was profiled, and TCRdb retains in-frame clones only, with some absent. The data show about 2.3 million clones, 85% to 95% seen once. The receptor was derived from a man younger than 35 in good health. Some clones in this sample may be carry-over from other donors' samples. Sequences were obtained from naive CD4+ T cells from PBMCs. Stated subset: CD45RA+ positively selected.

The CDR3 spells CASWGSGRGLPYEQYF. The CDR3 DNA reads as TGTGCCAGCTGGGGGAGCGGGCGGGGCTTACCCTACGAGCAGTACTTC. The chain couples TRBV19 to TRBJ2-7, with D possibly matching TRBD2 (6 bases). The CDR3 is 16 residues long. Germline V gene data show CDR1 as LNHDA and CDR2 as SQIVND (reference sequence). V was shortened by 9 bases and J by 2 bases, with 23 bases between the two germline ends.